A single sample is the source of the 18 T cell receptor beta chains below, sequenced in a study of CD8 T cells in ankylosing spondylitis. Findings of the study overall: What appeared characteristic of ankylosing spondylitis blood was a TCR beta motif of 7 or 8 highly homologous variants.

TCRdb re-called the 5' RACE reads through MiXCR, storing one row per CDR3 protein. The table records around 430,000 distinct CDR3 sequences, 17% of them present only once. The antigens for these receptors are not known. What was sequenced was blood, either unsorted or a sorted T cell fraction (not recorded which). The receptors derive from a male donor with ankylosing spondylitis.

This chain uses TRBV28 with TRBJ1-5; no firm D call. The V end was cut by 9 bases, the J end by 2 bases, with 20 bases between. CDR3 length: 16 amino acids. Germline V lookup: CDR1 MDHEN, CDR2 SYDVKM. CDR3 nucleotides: TGTGCCAGTCATAGGTCGAGGGAAATCGGCAATCAGCCCCAGCATTTT. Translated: CASHRSREIGNQPQHF. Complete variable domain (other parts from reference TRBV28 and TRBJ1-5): DVKVTQSSRYLVKRTGEKVFLECVQDMDHENMFWYRQDPGLGLRLIYFSYDVKMKEKGDIPEGYSVSREKKERFSLILESASTNQTSMYLCASHRSREIGNQPQHFGDGTRLSIL.

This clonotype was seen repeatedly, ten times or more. The CDR3 here is CASSSRQGLSNQPQHF. DNA for the CDR3: TGCGCCAGCAGCTCCAGACAGGGTCTTAGCAATCAGCCCCAGCATTTT. The chain employs TRBV5-1 and TRBJ1-5, with 7 bases that match TRBD1. The CDR3 runs 16 residues. The germline V gene has CDR1 SGHRS and CDR2 YFSETQ. Trimming cost V 3 bases and J 0 bases; bases outside gene matches: 6.

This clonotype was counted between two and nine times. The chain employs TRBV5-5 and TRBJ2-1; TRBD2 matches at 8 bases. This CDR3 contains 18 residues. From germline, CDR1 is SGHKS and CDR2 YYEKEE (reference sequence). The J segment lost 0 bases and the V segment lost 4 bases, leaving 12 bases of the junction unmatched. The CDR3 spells CASSGRDSGVSSYNEQFF. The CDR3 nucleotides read TGTGCCAGCAGCGGGCGGGATAGCGGGGTAAGCTCCTACAATGAGCAGTTCTTC.

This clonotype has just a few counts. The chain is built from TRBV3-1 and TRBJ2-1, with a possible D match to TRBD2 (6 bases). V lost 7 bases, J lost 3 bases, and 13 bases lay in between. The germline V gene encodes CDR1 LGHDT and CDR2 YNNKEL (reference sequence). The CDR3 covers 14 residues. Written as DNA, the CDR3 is TGTGCCAGCACCCCGAGCGGGCTCTACAATGAGCAGTTCTTC. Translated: CASTPSGLYNEQFF.

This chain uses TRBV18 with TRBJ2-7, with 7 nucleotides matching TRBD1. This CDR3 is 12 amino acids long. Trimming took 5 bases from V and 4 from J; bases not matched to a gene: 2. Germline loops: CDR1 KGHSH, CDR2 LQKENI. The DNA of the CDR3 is TGTGCCAGCTCAACACAGGGGTACGAGCAGTACTTC. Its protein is CASSTQGYEQYF.

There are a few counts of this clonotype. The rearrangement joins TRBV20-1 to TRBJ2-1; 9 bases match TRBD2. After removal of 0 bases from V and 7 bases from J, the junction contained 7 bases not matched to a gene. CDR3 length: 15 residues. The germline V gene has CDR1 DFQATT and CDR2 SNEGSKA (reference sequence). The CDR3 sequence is CSARDPLAGRNEQFF. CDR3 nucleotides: TGCAGTGCTAGAGATCCCCTAGCGGGGAGGAATGAGCAGTTCTTC.

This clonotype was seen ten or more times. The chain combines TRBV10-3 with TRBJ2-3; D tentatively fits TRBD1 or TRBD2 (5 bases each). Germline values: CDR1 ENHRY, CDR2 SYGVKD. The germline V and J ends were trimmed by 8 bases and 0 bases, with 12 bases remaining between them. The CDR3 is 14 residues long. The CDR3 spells CAISRGASTDTQYF. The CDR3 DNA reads TGTGCCATCTCTCGAGGGGCTAGCACAGATACGCAGTATTTT.

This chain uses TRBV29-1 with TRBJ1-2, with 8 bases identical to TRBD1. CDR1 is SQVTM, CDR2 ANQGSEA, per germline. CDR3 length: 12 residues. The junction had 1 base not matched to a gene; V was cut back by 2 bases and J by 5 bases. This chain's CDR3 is CSVERTGYGYTF. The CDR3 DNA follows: TGCAGCGTTGAACGGACAGGGTATGGCTACACCTTC. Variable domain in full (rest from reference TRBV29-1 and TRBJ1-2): SAVISQKPSRDICQRGTSLTIQCQVDSQVTMMFWYRQQPGQSLTLIATANQGSEATYESGFVIDKFPISRPNLTFSTLTVSNMSPEDSSIYLCSVERTGYGYTFGSGTRLTVV.

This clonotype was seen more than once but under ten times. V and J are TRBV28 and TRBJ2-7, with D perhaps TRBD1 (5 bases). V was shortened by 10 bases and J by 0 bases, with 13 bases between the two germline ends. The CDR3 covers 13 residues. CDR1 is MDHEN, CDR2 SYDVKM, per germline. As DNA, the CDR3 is TGTGCCACCGTACAGGCCATCTCCTACGAGCAGTACTTC. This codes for CATVQAISYEQYF.

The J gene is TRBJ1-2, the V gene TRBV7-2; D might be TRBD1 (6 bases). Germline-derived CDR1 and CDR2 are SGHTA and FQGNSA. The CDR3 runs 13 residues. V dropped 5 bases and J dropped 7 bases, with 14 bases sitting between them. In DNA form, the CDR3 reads TGTGCCAGCAGCGACAGGACAAGAGGTGGCTACACCTTC. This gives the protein CASSDRTRGGYTF.

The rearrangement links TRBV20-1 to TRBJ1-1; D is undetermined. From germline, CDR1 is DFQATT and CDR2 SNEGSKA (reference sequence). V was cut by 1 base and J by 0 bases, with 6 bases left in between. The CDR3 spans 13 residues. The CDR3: CSARASMNTEAFF. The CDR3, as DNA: TGCAGTGCTAGAGCATCCATGAACACTGAAGCTTTCTTT.

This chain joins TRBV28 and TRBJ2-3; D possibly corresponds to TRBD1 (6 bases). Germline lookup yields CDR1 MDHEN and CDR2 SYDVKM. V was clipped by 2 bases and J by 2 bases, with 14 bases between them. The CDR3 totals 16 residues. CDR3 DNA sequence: TGTGCCAGCAGTTTAGCAGGGGTACCGTCCACAGATACGCAGTATTTT. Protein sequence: CASSLAGVPSTDTQYF.

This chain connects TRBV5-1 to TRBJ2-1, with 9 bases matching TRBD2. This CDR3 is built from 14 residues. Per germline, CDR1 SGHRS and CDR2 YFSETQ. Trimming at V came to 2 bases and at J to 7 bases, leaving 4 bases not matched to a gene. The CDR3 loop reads CASSLAGGVNEQFF. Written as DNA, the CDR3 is TGCGCCAGCAGCTTAGCGGGAGGTGTGAATGAGCAGTTCTTC.

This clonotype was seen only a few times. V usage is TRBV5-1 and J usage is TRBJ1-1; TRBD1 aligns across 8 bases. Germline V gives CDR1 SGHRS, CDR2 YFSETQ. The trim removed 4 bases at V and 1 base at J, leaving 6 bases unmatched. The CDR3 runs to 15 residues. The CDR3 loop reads CASSVQGVSNTEAFF. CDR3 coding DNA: TGCGCCAGCAGCGTACAGGGGGTCTCGAACACTGAAGCTTTCTTT.

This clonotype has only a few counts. DNA of the CDR3: TGTGCCAGCAGCCAAGCTCGTAGCGGGAACAATGAGCAGTTCTTC. Its protein is CASSQARSGNNEQFF. The chain couples TRBV3-1 to TRBJ2-1, with TRBD2 matching over 8 bases. This CDR3 has 15 residues. CDR1 is LGHDT, CDR2 YNNKEL, per germline (reference sequence). J lost 5 bases, V lost 1 base, and 4 bases had no gene match.

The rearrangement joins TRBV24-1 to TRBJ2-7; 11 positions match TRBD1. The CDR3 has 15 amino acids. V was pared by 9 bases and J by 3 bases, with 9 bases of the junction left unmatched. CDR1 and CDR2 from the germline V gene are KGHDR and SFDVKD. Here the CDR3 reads CATSGTGGDRYEQYF. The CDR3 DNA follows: TGTGCCACCTCCGGGACAGGGGGTGATCGCTACGAGCAGTACTTC.

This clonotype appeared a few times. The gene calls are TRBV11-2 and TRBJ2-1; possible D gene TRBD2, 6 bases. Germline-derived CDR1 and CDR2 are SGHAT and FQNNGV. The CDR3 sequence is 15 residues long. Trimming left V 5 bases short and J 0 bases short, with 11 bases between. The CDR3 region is CASSHPGSSYNEQFF. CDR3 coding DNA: TGTGCCAGCAGCCACCCCGGGAGCTCCTACAATGAGCAGTTCTTC.

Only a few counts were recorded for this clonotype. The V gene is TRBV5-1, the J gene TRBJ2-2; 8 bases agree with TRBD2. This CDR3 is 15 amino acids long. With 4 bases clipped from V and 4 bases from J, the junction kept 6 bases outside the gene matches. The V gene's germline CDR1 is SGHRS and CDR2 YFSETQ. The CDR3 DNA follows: TGCGCCAGCAGCCAGACTAGCGCGGGCACCGGGGAGCTGTTTTTT. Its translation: CASSQTSAGTGELFF.